This T cell receptor beta chain is drawn from a study of blood T cell repertoires in COVID-19. Clones were sequenced by immunoSEQ multiplex PCR, and TCRdb holds only the in-frame ones, with some missing. The table has approximately 89,000 clones, 78% seen once. This CDR3 region has 14 residues. V gave up 2 bases and J gave up 6 bases, with 8 bases separating them. Germline CDR1 reads MNHNY; CDR2 reads SVGAGI (reference sequence). The chain has TRBV6-6 and TRBJ1-6; D gene uncertain. The sample taken for sequencing was peripheral blood. The sequence was collected from a man between 65 and 85 years old with COVID-19, enrolled during active disease. The CDR3 sequence is CASSYGPVNSPLHF. In nucleotides, the CDR3 is TGTGCCAGCAGTTACGGGCCCGTTAATTCACCCCTCCACTTT.